What follows is one TCR beta chain and its context. Antigen unknown. These data originate in a study of shared clonotypes between healthy human individuals. Whole-study context: Three CD4 naive, three CD4 memory, two CD8 naive and one CD8 memory plate were used per donor.

Each sorted subset replicate got 200 ng genomic DNA, roughly 33,000 genomes. In the original analysis: For the immunoSEQ data, sequences were junction-only without quality scores, so filtering differed. Some clones are missing from TCRdb's copy, which holds only in-frame ones; the method was immunoSEQ multiplex PCR. For V, J and clone size, that table is used; D and trimming come from the DNA. The sample consists of 1.5 million to 2.5 million clones, around 96% of them appearing once. Cells designated naive CD8 were CD45RO-negative and were positively selected for CCR7, with terminally differentiated effector memory CD45RA+ cells excluded. The CDR3 covers 13 residues. Germline assignment: CDR1 MNHEY and CDR2 SMNVEV (reference sequence). V gave up 6 bases and J gave up 3 bases; unmatched junction bases: 4. Whole-study findings and limits: Larger richness was generally estimated for naive than memory subsets.

The clonotype was recovered from a man between 18 and 35 years old in good health. The chain employs TRBV27 and TRBJ2-7, with 8 positions matching TRBD1. The specimen sequenced was naive CD8+ T cells sorted from blood. The CDR3 loop reads CASRVTGGYEQYF. The DNA for the CDR3 is TGTGCCAGCAGGGTTACAGGGGGCTACGAGCAGTACTTC.